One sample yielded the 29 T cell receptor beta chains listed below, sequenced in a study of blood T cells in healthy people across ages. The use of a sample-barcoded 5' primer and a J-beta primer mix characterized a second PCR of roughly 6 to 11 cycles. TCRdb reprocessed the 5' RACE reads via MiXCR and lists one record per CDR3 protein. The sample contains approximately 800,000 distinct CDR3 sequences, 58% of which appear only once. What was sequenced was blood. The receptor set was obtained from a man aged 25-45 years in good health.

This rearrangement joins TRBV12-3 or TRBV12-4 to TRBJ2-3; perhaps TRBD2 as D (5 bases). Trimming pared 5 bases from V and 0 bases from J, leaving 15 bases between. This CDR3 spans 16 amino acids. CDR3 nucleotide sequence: TGTGCCAGCAGTCCTCCCCGCAGGAGGAGCACAGATACGCAGTATTTT. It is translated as CASSPPRRRSTDTQYF.

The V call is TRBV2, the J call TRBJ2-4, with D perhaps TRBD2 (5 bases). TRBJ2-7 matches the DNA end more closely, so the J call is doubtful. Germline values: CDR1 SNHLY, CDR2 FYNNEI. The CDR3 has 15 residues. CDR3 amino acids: CASSEAGLASYEQYF. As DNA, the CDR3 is TGTGCCAGCAGTGAAGCGGGTCTAGCTAGCTACGAGCAGTACTTC.

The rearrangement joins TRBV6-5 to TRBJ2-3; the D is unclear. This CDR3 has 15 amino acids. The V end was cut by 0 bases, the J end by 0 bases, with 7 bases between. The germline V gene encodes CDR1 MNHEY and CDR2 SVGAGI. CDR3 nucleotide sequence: TGTGCCAGCAGTTACTCAGGGTACAGCACAGATACGCAGTATTTT. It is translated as CASSYSGYSTDTQYF.

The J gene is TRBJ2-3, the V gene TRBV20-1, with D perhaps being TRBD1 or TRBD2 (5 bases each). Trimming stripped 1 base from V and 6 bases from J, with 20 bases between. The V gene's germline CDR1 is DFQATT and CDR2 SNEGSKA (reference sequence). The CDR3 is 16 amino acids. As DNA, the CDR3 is TGCAGTGCTAGAGTCGCCTCCGGGACGGGTCCCGATACGCAGTATTTT. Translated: CSARVASGTGPDTQYF.

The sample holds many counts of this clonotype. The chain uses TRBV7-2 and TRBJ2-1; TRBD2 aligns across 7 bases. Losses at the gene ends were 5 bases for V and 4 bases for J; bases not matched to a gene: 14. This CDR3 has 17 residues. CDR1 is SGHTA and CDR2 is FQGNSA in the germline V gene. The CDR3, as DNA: TGTGCCAGCAGCCGATCCCGCGGGGGACTCCTATACAATGAGCAGTTCTTC. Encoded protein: CASSRSRGGLLYNEQFF.

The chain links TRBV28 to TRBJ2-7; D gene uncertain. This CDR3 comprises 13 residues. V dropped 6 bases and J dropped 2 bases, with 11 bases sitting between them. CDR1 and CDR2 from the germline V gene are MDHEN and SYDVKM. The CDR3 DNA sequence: TGTGCCAGCAGGATCGACGGCCCCTACGAGCAGTACTTC. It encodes CASRIDGPYEQYF.

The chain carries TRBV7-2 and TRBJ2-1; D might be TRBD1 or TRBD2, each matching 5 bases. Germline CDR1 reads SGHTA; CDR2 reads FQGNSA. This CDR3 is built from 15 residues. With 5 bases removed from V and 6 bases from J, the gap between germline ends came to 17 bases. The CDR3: CASSPEDSRGNEQFF. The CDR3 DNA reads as TGTGCCAGCAGCCCGGAGGACTCAAGGGGCAATGAGCAGTTCTTC.

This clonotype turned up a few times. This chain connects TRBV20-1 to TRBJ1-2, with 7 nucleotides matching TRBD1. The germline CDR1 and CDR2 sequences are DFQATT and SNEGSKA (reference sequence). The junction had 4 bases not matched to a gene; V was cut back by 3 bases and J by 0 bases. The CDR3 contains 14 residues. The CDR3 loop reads CSASKQGSNYGYTF. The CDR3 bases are TGCAGTGCTAGTAAACAGGGGTCTAACTATGGCTACACCTTC.

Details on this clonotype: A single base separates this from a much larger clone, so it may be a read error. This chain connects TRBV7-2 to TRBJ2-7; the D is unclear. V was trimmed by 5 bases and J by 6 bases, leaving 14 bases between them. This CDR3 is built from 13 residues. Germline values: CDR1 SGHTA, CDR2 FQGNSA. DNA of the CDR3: TGTGCCAGCAGCGCCCAAGACCCCAGCGAGCAGTACTTC. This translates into CASSAQDPSEQYF.

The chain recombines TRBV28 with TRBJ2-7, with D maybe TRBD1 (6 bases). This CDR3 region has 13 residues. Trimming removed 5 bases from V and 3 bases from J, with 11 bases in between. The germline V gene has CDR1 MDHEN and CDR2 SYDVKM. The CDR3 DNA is TGTGCCAGCAGTATGAAACAGGGCTACGAGCAGTACTTC. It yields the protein CASSMKQGYEQYF.

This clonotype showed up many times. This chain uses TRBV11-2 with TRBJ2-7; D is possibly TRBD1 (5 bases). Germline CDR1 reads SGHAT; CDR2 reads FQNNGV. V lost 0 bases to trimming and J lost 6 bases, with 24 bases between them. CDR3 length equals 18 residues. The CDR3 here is CASSLDRVFGRVPIEQYF. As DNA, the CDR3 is TGTGCCAGCAGCTTAGATCGGGTATTTGGCAGGGTACCTATCGAGCAGTACTTC.

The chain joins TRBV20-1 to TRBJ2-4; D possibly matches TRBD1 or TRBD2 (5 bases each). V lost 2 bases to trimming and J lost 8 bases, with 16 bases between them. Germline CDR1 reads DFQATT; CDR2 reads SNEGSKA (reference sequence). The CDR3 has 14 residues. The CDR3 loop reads CSARLPGDLDIQYF. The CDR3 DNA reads TGCAGTGCTAGACTTCCCGGGGACCTGGACATTCAGTACTTC.

The CDR3 spells CASSGLAIQYF. The CDR3 nucleotides read TGTGCCAGCAGTGGACTTGCGATTCAGTACTTC. The chain recombines TRBV25-1 with TRBJ2-4; D not resolved. V was cut by 4 bases and J by 10 bases, with 8 bases left in between. The germline gives CDR1 MGHDK, CDR2 SYGVNS. The CDR3 spans 11 residues.

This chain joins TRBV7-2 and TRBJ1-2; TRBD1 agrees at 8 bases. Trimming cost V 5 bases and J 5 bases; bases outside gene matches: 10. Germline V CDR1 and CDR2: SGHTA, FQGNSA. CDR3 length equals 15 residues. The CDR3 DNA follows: TGTGCCAGCAGCCCAGCCCTGACAGGGGATTATGGCTACACCTTC. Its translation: CASSPALTGDYGYTF.

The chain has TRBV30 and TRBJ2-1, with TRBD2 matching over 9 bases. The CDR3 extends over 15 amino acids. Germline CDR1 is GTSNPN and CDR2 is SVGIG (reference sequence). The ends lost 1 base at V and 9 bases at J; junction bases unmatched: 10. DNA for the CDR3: TGTGCCTGGAGTGAAGGATTAGCGGGAGTGGGTGAGCAGTTCTTC. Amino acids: CAWSEGLAGVGEQFF.

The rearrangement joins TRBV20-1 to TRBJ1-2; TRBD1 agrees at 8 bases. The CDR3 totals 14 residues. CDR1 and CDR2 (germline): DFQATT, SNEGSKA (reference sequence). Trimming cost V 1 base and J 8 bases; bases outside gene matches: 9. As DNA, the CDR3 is TGCAGTGCTAGAGTAGACAGGGGCGTAACGGGCTACACCTTC. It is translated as CSARVDRGVTGYTF.

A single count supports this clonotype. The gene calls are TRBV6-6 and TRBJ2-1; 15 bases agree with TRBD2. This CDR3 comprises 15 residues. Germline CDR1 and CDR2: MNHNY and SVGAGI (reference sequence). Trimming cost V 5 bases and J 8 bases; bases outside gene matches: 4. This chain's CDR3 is CASSPRTSGGDEQFF. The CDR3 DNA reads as TGTGCCAGCAGTCCCCGGACTAGCGGGGGGGATGAGCAGTTCTTC.

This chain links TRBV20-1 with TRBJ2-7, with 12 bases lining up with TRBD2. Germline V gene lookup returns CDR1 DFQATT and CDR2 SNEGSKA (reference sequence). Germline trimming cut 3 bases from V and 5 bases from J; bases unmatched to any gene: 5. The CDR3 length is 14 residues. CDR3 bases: TGCAGTGCTAGCTCACTAGCGGGAGGCCACGAGCAGTACTTC. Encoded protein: CSASSLAGGHEQYF.

As DNA, the CDR3 is TGCGCCAGCAGCCCCGGGGACAGGAAACCGGAGACCCAGTACTTC. Translated, it gives CASSPGDRKPETQYF. The chain combines TRBV5-1 with TRBJ2-5; 8 bases fit TRBD1. V shed 4 bases, J shed 5 bases, and the junction held 10 bases outside the gene matches. This CDR3 is 15 amino acids long. Germline V gene lookup returns CDR1 SGHRS and CDR2 YFSETQ.

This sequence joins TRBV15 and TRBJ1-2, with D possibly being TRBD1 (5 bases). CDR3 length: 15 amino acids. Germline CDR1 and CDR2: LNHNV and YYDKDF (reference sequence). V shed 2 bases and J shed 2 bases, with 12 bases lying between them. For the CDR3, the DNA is TGTGCCACCAGCAGAAGGGGAGGAGGAAACTATGGCTACACCTTC. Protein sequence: CATSRRGGGNYGYTF.

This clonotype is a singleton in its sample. The CDR3 sequence is CATSYRNEQFF. As DNA, the CDR3 is TGTGCCACCAGTTATAGGAATGAGCAGTTCTTC. The genes are TRBV24-1 and TRBJ2-1; D ambiguous. The CDR3 sequence is 11 residues long. V was pared by 6 bases and J by 7 bases, with 6 bases between. Germline V gene lookup returns CDR1 KGHDR and CDR2 SFDVKD.

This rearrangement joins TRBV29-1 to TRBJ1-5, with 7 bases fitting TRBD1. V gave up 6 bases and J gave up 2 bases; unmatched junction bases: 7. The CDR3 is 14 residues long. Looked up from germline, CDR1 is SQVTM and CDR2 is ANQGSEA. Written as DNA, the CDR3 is TGCAGCGTGAGACAGGGTAGGGGCAATCAGCCCCAGCATTTT. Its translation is CSVRQGRGNQPQHF.

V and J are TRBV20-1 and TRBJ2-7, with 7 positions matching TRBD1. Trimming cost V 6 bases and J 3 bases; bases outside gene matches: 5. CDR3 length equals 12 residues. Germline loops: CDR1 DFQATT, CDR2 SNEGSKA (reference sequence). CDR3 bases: TGCAGTGCCAACGACAGGGTCTACGAGCAGTACTTC. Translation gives CSANDRVYEQYF.

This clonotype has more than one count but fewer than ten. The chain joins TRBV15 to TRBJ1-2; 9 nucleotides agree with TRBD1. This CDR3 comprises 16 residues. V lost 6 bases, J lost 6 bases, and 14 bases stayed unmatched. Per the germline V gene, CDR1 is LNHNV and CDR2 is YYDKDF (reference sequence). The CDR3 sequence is CATRSEGQGVWNGYTF. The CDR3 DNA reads TGTGCCACCAGATCTGAGGGACAGGGTGTGTGGAATGGCTACACCTTC.

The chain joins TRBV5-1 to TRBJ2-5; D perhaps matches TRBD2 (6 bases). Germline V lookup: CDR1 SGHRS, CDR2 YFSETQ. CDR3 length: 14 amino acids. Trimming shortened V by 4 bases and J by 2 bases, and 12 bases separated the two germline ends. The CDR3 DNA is TGCGCCAGCAGCCACGCGGGGACTCAAGAGACCCAGTACTTC. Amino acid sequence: CASSHAGTQETQYF.

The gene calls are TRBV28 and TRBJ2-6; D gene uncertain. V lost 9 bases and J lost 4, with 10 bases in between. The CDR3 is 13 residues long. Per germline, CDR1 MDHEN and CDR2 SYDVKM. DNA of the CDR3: TGTGCCAGTGGGCGACCCGGGGCCAACGTCCTGACTTTC. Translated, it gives CASGRPGANVLTF.

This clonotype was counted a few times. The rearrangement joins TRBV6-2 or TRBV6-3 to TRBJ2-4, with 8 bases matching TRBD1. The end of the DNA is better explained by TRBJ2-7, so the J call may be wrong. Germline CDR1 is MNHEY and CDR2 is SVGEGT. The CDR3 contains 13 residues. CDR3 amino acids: CASSYAGQGEQYF. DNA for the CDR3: TGTGCCAGCAGTTACGCAGGACAGGGCGAGCAGTACTTC.

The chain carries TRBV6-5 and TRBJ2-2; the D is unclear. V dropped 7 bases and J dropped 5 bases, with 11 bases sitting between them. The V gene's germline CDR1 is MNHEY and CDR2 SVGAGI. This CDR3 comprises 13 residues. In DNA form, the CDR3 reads TGTGCCAGCAATGCCGGGCAGACCGGGGAGCTGTTTTTT. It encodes CASNAGQTGELFF.

The CDR3 region is CSARGAGKTYEQYF. The CDR3, as DNA: TGCAGTGCTAGAGGGGCCGGGAAAACCTACGAGCAGTACTTC. V is TRBV20-1 and J is TRBJ2-7; TRBD2 is a possible D gene (5 bases). Germline V gene lookup returns CDR1 DFQATT and CDR2 SNEGSKA (reference sequence). The length of the CDR3 is 14 residues. V was shortened by 1 base and J by 2 bases, with 12 bases between the two germline ends.